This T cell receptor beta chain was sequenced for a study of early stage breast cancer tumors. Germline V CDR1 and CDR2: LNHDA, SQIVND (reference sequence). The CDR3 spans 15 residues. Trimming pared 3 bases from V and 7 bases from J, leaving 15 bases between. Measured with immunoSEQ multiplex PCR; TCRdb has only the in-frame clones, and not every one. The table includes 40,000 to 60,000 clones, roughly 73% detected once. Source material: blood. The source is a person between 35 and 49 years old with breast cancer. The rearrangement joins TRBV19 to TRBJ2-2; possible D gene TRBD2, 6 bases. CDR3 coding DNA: TGTGCCAGTAGTATCTATCCGGGAGTAGGCGGGGAGCTGTTTTTT. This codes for CASSIYPGVGGELFF.